The 17 T cell receptor beta chains below were found in one sample sequenced in a study of cytotoxic CD8 clonotypes in ibrutinib-treated CLL. This table comes from immunoSEQ multiplex PCR, and its TCRdb copy is limited to in-frame clones, with some not included. The data contain over 100,000 clones, 80% to 90% of them singletons. Material: PBMCs, obtained after 24 months of ibrutinib treatment. The receptors shown here come from a human donor with chronic lymphocytic leukemia.

This chain joins TRBV4-3 and TRBJ2-2; no clear D gene. Per the germline V gene, CDR1 is LGHNA and CDR2 is YSLEER. The CDR3 runs 15 residues. V lost 2 bases and J 0 bases, leaving 7 bases between the germline ends. DNA of the CDR3: TGCGCCAGCAGCCAATCTGACACGAACACCGGGGAGCTGTTTTTT. This gives the protein CASSQSDTNTGELFF.

V gene TRBV6-4 combines with J gene TRBJ2-2; tentatively, D is TRBD2 (6 bases). V lost 5 bases to trimming and J lost 5 bases, with 15 bases between them. The germline V gene encodes CDR1 MRHNA and CDR2 SNTAGT. There are 15 residues in the CDR3. In DNA form, the CDR3 reads TGTGCCAGCAGTCGTTCGGGAGTTGGAACCGGGGAGCTGTTTTTT. It codes for CASSRSGVGTGELFF.

This chain joins TRBV2 and TRBJ2-7; D unresolved. Trimming took 7 bases from V and 6 from J, leaving 10 bases between them. The CDR3 totals 11 residues. Germline V gene sequence: CDR1 SNHLY, CDR2 FYNNEI. CDR3 sequence reads: CASKGRVEQYF. For the CDR3, the DNA is TGTGCCAGCAAAGGTCGCGTCGAGCAGTACTTC.

The genes are TRBV4-2 and TRBJ2-3; tentative D call: TRBD1 (6 bases). The V gene lost 2 bases and the J gene lost 2 bases, with 14 bases spanning the gap. The germline gives CDR1 LGHNA, CDR2 YNFKEQ. The CDR3 length is 16 residues. CDR3 residues: CASSQQEQGNTDTQYF. The CDR3 nucleotides are TGTGCCAGCAGCCAACAAGAACAGGGAAACACAGATACGCAGTATTTT.

The rearrangement joins TRBV28 to TRBJ1-2, with TRBD1 identical over 8 bases. Germline loops: CDR1 MDHEN, CDR2 SYDVKM. V dropped 6 bases and J dropped 5; count of bases not matched to a gene: 8. The CDR3 sequence is 14 residues long. The CDR3 sequence is CASSLRDRWYGYTF. The CDR3 nucleotides are TGTGCCAGCAGCCTCCGGGACAGGTGGTATGGCTACACCTTC.

The rearrangement links TRBV28 to TRBJ2-3; 7 nucleotides match TRBD1. The CDR3 is 16 residues long. The germline gives CDR1 MDHEN, CDR2 SYDVKM. Trimming removed 6 bases from V and 3 bases from J; junction bases left unmatched: 12. The CDR3 loop reads CASRELQGFRTDTQYF. The DNA for the CDR3 is TGTGCCAGCAGAGAACTACAGGGGTTTAGGACAGATACGCAGTATTTT.

The V gene is TRBV4-3, the J gene TRBJ2-3, with D possibly matching TRBD2 (6 bases). The CDR3 loop spans 13 amino acids. Trimming took off 4 bases at V and 2 bases at J, with 7 bases between the two ends. Germline loops: CDR1 LGHNA, CDR2 YSLEER. The CDR3 DNA is TGCGCCAGCAGCCCGCGGGACACAGATACGCAGTATTTT. Protein product: CASSPRDTDTQYF.

The chain has TRBV10-3 and TRBJ1-1; D is uncertain. The V gene lost 10 bases and the J gene lost 1 base, with 7 bases spanning the gap. Germline CDR1 ENHRY, CDR2 SYGVKD. The CDR3 contains 11 residues. CDR3: CATSENTEAFF. The DNA of the CDR3 is TGTGCCACCTCAGAGAACACTGAAGCTTTCTTT.

In regard to this clone: The same CDR3 also results from other DNA sequences found in this sample. The J gene is TRBJ2-5, the V gene TRBV5-1, with 8 positions matching TRBD2. There are 14 residues in the CDR3. Trimming cost V 2 bases and J 4 bases; bases outside gene matches: 4. Germline V gene data show CDR1 as SGHRS and CDR2 as YFSETQ. CDR3 sequence reads: CASSFSGGGETQYF. DNA for the CDR3: TGCGCCAGCAGCTTCAGCGGGGGAGGAGAGACCCAGTACTTC.

The chain couples TRBV18 to TRBJ1-6, with TRBD1 as a possible D gene (5 bases). V shed 1 base and J shed 9 bases, with 16 bases lying between them. Germline V CDR1 and CDR2: KGHSH, LQKENI. The CDR3 runs 16 residues. The CDR3 DNA follows: TGTGCCAGCTCACCACGAGTCTCAGGGCACGCTTCACCCCTCCACTTT. This encodes CASSPRVSGHASPLHF.

A single count supports this clone. This chain joins TRBV27 and TRBJ2-7, with D perhaps TRBD1 (5 bases). V lost 9 bases to trimming and J lost 4 bases, with 7 bases between them. Germline V gene sequence: CDR1 MNHEY, CDR2 SMNVEV (reference sequence). The CDR3 is made up of 10 amino acids. CDR3 nucleotide sequence: TGTGCCAGGGACAAGTACGAGCAGTACTTC. Its protein is CARDKYEQYF.

J is TRBJ2-7 and V is TRBV18, with 9 bases that match TRBD1. The CDR3 length is 14 residues. CDR1 is KGHSH, CDR2 LQKENI, per germline. V shed 0 bases, J shed 9 bases, and the junction held 6 bases outside the gene matches. CDR3 sequence (DNA): TGTGCCAGCTCACCACCTACGGGACAGGGAGTGCAGTACTTC. This encodes CASSPPTGQGVQYF.

The rearrangement uses TRBV5-4 and TRBJ2-3, with D possibly called TRBD1 or TRBD2 (6 bases each). V was trimmed by 3 bases and J by 1 base, leaving 15 bases between them. In germline, CDR1 is SGHNT, CDR2 YYREEE (reference sequence). The CDR3 contains 16 residues. The CDR3, as DNA: TGTGCCAGCAGCTCTAAGCTGGGGGGCGGCACAGATACGCAGTATTTT. Its translation is CASSSKLGGGTDTQYF.

The rearrangement links TRBV7-8 to TRBJ1-1; maybe TRBD1 (5 bases). The CDR3 length is 15 residues. V lost 6 bases and J lost 0, with 14 bases in between. Germline lookup yields CDR1 SGHVS and CDR2 FQNEAQ. The CDR3 here is CASRGGLTLNTEAFF. The CDR3 region has the DNA TGTGCCAGCAGGGGGGGGTTAACATTGAACACTGAAGCTTTCTTT.

The rearrangement links TRBV28 to TRBJ2-5; 15 nucleotides match TRBD2. The V gene's germline CDR1 is MDHEN and CDR2 SYDVKM. V dropped 5 bases and J dropped 5; count of bases not matched to a gene: 3. CDR3 length equals 15 residues. The CDR3 DNA reads TGTGCCAGCAGTGTGGGGACTAGCGGGAGGGAGACCCAGTACTTC. Residues: CASSVGTSGRETQYF.

This chain links TRBV28 with TRBJ2-7; 7 bases agree with TRBD1. CDR1 MDHEN and CDR2 SYDVKM come from the germline V gene. The junction had 7 bases not matched to a gene; V was cut back by 5 bases and J by 0 bases. The CDR3 has 15 amino acids. CDR3 coding DNA: TGTGCCAGCAGTACCTGGACAGGCAGCTCCTACGAGCAGTACTTC. Its protein is CASSTWTGSSYEQYF.

J is TRBJ2-7 and V is TRBV27; perhaps TRBD1 as D (6 bases). Germline V lookup: CDR1 MNHEY, CDR2 SMNVEV (reference sequence). The CDR3 runs 13 residues. V lost 2 bases and J 7 bases, leaving 12 bases between the germline ends. CDR3 sequence reads: CASSLVLRGEQYF. DNA for the CDR3: TGTGCCAGCAGTTTAGTTTTGAGGGGGGAGCAGTACTTC.